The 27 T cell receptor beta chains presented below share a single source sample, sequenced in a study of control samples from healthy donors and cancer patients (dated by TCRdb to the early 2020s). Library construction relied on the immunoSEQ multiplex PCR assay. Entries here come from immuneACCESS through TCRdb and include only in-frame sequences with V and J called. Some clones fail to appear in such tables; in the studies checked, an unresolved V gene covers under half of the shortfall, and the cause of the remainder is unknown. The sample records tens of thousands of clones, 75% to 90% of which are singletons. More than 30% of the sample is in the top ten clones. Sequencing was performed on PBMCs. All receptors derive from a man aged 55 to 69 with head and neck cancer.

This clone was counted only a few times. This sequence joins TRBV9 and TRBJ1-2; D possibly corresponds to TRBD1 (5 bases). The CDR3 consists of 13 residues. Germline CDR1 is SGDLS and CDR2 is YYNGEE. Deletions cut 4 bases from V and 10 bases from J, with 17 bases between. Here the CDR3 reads CASSPYVQGYYTF. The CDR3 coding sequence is TGTGCCAGCAGCCCTTACGTCCAGGGCTACTACACCTTC.

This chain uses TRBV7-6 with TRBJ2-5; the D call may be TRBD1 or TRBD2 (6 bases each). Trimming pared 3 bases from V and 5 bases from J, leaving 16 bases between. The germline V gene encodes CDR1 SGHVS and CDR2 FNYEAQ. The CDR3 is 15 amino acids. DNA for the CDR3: TGTGCCAGCAGCTTGGGGGCGGGAATCGGCGAGACCCAGTACTTC. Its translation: CASSLGAGIGETQYF.

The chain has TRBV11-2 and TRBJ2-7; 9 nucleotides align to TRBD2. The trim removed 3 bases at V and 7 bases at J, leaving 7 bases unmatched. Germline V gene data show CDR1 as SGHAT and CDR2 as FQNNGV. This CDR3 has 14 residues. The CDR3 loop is CASSFGRGRGEQYV. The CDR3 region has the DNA TGTGCCAGCAGCTTCGGGCGCGGGAGGGGGGAGCAGTACGTC.

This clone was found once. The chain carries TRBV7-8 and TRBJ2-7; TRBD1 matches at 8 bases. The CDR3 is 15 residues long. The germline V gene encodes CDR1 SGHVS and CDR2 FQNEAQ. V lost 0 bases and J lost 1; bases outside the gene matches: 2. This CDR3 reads CASSLADRASYEQYV. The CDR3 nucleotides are TGTGCCAGCAGCTTAGCGGACAGGGCGTCCTACGAGCAGTACGTC.

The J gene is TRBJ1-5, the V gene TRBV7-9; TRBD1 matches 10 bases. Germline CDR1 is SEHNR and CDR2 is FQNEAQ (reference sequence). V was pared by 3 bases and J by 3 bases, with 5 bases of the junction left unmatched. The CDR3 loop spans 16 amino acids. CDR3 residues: CASSFGQGVNNQPQHF. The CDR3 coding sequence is TGTGCCAGCAGCTTTGGACAGGGGGTAAACAATCAGCCCCAGCATTTT.

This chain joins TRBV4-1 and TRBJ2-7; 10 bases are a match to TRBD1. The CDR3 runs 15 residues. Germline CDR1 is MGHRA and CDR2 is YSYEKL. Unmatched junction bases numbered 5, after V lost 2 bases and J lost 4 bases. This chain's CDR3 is CASSQPGTGVYEQYF. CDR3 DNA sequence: TGCGCCAGCAGCCAACCCGGGACAGGGGTTTACGAGCAGTACTTC.

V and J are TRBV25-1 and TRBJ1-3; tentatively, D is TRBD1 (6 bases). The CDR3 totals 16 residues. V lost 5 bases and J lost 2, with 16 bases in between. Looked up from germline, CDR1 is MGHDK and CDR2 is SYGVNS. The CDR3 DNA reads TGTGCCAGCAGTCCACGGGACACTAGGACTGGAAACACCATATATTTT. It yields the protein CASSPRDTRTGNTIYF.

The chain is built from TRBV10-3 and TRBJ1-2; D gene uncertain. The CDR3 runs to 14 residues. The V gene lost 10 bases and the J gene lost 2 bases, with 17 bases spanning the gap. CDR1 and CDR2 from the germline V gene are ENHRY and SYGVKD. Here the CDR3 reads CATTGAAGNYGYTF. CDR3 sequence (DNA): TGTGCCACCACCGGAGCAGCTGGGAACTATGGCTACACCTTC.

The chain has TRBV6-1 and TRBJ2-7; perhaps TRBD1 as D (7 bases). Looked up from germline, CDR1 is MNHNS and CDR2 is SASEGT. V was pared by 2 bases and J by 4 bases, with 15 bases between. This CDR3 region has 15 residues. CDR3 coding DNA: TGTGCCAGCAGTGAACAGGGGGGCCCGGAGTACGAGCAGTACTTC. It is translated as CASSEQGGPEYEQYF.

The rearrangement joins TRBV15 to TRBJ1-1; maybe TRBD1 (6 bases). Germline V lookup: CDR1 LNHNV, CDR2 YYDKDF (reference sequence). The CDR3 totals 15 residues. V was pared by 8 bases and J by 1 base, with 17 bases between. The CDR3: CATENLDRENTEAFF. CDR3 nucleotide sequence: TGTGCCACCGAAAATCTGGACAGAGAGAACACTGAAGCTTTCTTT.

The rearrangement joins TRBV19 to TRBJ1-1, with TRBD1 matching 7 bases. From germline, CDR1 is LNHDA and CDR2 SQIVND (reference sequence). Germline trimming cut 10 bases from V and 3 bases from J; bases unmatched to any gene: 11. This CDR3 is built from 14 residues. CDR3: CATGLRGRDTEAFF. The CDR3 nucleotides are TGTGCCACTGGCCTGAGGGGGCGCGACACTGAAGCTTTCTTT. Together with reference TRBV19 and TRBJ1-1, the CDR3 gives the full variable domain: DGGITQSPKYLFRKEGQNVTLSCEQNLNHDAMYWYRQDPGQGLRLIYYSQIVNDFQKGDIAEGYSVSREKKESFPLTVTSAQKNPTAFYLCATGLRGRDTEAFFGQGTRLTVV.

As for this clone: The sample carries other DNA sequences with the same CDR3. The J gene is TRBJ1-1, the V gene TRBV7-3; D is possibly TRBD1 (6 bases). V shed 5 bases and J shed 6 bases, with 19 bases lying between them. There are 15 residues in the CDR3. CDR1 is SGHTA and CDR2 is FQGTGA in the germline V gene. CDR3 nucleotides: TGTGCCAGCAGCGTTGGGGGTCCGGGGGCAGCTGAAGCTTTCTTT. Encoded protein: CASSVGGPGAAEAFF.

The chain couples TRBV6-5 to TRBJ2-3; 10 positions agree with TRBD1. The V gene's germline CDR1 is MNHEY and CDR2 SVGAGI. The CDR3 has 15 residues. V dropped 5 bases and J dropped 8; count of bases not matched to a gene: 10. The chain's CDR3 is CASSKPGQGSGTQYF. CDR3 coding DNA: TGTGCCAGCAGTAAACCGGGACAGGGGAGCGGTACGCAGTATTTT.

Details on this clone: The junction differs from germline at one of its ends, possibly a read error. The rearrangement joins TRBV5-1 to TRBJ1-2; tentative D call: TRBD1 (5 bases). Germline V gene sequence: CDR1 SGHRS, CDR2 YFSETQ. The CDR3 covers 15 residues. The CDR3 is CASSPGTSTGYGHTF. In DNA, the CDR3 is TGCGCCAGCAGCCCGGGGACGTCGACGGGATATGGCCACACCTTC.

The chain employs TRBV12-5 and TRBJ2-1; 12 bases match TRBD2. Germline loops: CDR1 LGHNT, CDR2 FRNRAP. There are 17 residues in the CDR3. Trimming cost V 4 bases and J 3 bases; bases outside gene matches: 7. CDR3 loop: CASGSPSGRADYNEQFF. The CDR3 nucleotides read TGTGCTAGTGGTTCACCTAGCGGGAGGGCGGACTACAATGAGCAGTTCTTC.

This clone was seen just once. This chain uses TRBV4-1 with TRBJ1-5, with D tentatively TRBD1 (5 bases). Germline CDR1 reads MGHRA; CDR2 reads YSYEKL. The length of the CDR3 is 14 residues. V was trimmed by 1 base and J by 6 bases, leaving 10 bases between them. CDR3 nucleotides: TGCGCCAGCAGCCAAGTAGGGGTAGCTCAGCCCCAGCATTTT. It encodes CASSQVGVAQPQHF.

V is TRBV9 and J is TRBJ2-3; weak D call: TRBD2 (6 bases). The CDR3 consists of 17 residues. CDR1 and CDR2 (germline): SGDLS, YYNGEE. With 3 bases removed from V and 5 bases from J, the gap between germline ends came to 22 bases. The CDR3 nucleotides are TGTGCCAGCAGCGCCCGGGGAGGCGGTTTATTTGGAGATACGCAGTATTTT. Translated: CASSARGGGLFGDTQYF.

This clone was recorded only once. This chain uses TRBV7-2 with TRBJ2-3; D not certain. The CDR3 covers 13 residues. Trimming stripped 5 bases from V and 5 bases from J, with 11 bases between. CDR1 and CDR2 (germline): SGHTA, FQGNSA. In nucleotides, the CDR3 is TGTGCCAGCAGCCCGCGAGTAGTAGATACGCAGTATTTT. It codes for CASSPRVVDTQYF.

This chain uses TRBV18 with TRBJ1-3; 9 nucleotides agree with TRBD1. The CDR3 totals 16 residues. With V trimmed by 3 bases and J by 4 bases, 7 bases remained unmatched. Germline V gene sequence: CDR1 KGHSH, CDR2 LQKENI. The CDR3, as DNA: TGTGCCAGCTCACCCCAACAGGGGGCGGAAGGAAACACCATATATTTT. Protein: CASSPQQGAEGNTIYF. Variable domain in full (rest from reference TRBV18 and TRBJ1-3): NAGVMQNPRHLVRRRGQEARLRCSPMKGHSHVYWYRQLPEEGLKFMVYLQKENIIDESGMPKERFSAEFPKEGPSILRIQQVVRGDSAAYFCASSPQQGAEGNTIYFGEGSWLTVV.

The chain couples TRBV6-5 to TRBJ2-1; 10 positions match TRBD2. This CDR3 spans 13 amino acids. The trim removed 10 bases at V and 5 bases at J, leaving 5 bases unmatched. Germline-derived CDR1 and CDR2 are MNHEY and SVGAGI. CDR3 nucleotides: TGTGCCACCACCGGACTAGCGGACAATGAGCAGTTCTTC. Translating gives CATTGLADNEQFF.

This CDR3 is CAISESLLLTDTQYF. DNA of the CDR3: TGTGCCATCAGTGAGTCGCTTCTTCTCACAGATACGCAGTATTTT. V gene TRBV10-3 combines with J gene TRBJ2-3; D gene unclear. The V end lost 0 bases, the J end lost 2 bases, and 9 bases lay between the germline ends. Germline V gene sequence: CDR1 ENHRY, CDR2 SYGVKD. The CDR3 runs to 15 residues.

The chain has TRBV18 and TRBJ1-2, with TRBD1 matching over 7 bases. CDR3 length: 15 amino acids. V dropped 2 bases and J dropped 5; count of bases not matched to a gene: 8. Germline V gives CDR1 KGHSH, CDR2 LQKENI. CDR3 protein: CASSPSRQGRYGYTF. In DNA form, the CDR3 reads TGTGCCAGCTCACCATCCCGACAGGGAAGGTATGGCTACACCTTC.

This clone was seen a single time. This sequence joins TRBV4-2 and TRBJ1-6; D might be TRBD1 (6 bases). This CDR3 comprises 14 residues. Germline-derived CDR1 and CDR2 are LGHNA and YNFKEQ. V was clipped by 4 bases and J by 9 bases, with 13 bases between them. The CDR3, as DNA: TGTGCCAGCAGCCGCGGGACATATGGTTCACCCCTCCACTTT. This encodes CASSRGTYGSPLHF.

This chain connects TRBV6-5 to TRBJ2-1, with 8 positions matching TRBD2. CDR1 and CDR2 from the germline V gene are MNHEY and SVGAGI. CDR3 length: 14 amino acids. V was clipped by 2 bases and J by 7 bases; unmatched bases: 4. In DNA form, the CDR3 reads TGTGCCAGCAGTTACCTCGAGCGGGGGAATGAGCAGTTCTTC. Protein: CASSYLERGNEQFF.

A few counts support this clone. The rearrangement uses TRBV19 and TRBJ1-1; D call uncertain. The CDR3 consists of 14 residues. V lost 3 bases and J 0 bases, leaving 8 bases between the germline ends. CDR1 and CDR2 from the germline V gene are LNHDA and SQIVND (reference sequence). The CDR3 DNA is TGTGCCAGTAGTATCTTAGGCTTGAACACTGAAGCTTTCTTT. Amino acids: CASSILGLNTEAFF.

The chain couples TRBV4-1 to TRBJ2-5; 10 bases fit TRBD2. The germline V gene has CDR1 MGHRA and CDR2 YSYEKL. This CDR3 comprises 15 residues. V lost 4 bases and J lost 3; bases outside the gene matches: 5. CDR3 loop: CASSRSTSGEETQYF. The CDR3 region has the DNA TGCGCCAGCAGCCGGAGTACTAGCGGGGAAGAGACCCAGTACTTC.

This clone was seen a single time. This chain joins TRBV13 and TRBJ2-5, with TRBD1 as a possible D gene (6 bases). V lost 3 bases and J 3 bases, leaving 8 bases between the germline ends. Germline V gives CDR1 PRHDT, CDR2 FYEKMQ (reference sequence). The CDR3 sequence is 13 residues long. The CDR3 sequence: CASSLRDKETQYF. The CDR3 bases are TGTGCCAGCAGCTTGAGGGACAAAGAGACCCAGTACTTC.